A selection of T cell receptor beta chains follows, all from one sample in a study of blood T cell repertoires in COVID-19. Data came from immunoSEQ multiplex PCR; TCRdb stores just in-frame clones and leaves some out. The sample contains about 380,000 clones, approximately 89% of which appear only once. The sequencing sample was made of PBMCs or T cells enriched from blood (not recorded which). Receptors were obtained from a man aged 25 to 45 who had recovered from COVID-19. The CDR3 runs from the conserved cysteine through the conserved F or W. The D gene is left open where the match is weak. Size tells how often a clone was seen (once, few, many) or the class of an expanded clone, and some rows leave it out.

J gene | clone size | V gene | D gene | CDR3 DNA | CDR3 protein
TRBJ2-1 | once | TRBV24-1 | NA | TGTGCCACCAGTGACACGGGACACGGTTTCAATGAGCAGTTCTTC | CATSDTGHGFNEQFF
TRBJ1-2 | few | TRBV7-9 | TRBD1 | TGTGCCAGCAGCTTAGGGGACAGCCCTAACTATGGCTACACCTTC | CASSLGDSPNYGYTF
TRBJ2-3 | few | TRBV6-5 | TRBD2 | TGTGCCAGCAGGCACGGCCTAGCGGGGACAGATACGCAGTATTTT | CASRHGLAGTDTQYF
TRBJ2-7 | NA | TRBV21-1 | NA | TGTGCCGTCCGGGGGGAGACAGGCGACGAGCAGTACTTC | CAVRGETGDEQYF
TRBJ2-1 | NA | TRBV7-9 | NA | TGTGCCAGCAGCCCTGGGACAACTAGCTCCTACAATGAGCAGTTCTTC | CASSPGTTSSYNEQFF
TRBJ2-7 | NA | TRBV27 | NA | TGTGCCAGCAGTTTCCAAATTGGACAATCCTACGAGCAGTACTTC | CASSFQIGQSYEQYF
TRBJ1-3 | once | TRBV19 | NA | TGTGCCAGTAGTTTCCCCGGGAGCTCTGGAAACACCATATATTTT | CASSFPGSSGNTIYF
TRBJ1-4 | NA | TRBV6-5 | NA | TGTGCCAGCAGTCTTCCCGGGACAACTAATGAAAAACTGTTTTTT | CASSLPGTTNEKLFF
TRBJ1-4 | once | TRBV18 | TRBD1 | TGTGCCAGCTCACCAGTGCTCCTTGTGACAGGGAGTACTAATGAAAAACTGTTTTTT | CASSPVLLVTGSTNEKLFF
TRBJ2-2 | NA | TRBV4-1 | TRBD2 | TGCGCCAGCCGGGCGGGACTAGCGTCTTGGGAGCTGTTTTTT | CASRAGLASWELFF
TRBJ1-2 | NA | TRBV6-5 | NA | TGTGCCAGCAGCCTTACAGAGGGTCCTTATGGCTACACCTTC | CASSLTEGPYGYTF